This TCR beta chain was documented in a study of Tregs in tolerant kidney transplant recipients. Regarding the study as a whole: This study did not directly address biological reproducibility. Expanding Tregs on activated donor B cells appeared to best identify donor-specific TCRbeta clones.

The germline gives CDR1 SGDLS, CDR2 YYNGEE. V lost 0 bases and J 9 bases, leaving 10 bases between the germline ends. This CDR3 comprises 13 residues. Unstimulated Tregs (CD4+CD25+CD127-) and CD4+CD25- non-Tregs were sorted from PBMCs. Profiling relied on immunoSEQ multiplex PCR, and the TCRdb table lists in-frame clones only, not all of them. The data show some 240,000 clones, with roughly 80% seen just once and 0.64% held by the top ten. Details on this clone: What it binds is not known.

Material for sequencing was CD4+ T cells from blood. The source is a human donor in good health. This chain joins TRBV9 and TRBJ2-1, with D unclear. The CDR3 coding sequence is TGTGCCAGCAGCGTAGTAGAGATTGGTGAGCAGTTCTTC. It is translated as CASSVVEIGEQFF.